This T cell receptor beta chain was sequenced during a study of T cell responses to AZD1222 COVID-19 vaccine. This clone was seen only once. Its specificity is unknown. Assay: immunoSEQ multiplex PCR; the TCRdb copy retains only in-frame clones and omits some. Among fewer than 120,000 clones listed, under 95% were seen once. The ends were cut back, 2 bases at V and 6 bases at J, with 3 bases in the middle. This CDR3 spans 11 amino acids. Study-wide points: Repertoire collection took place solely once the T cell response had peaked.

Source: peripheral blood, taken on day 0 of AZD1222 vaccination. The chain combines TRBV12-3 or TRBV12-4 with TRBJ2-3, with D hard to call. The sequence was obtained from an adult in good health. This CDR3 is CASSLRDTQYF. The CDR3 DNA is TGTGCCAGCAGTTTACGTGATACGCAGTATTTT.